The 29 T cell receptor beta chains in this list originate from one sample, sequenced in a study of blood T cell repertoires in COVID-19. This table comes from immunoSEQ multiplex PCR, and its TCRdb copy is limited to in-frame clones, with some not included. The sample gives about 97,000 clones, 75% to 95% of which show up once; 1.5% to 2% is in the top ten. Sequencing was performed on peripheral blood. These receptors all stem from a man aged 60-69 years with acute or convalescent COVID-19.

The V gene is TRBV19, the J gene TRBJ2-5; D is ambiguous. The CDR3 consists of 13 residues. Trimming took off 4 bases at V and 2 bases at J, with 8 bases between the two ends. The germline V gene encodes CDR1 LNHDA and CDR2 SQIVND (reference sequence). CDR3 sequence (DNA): TGTGCCAGTAGTAGGAGCAGACAAGAGACCCAGTACTTC. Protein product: CASSRSRQETQYF.

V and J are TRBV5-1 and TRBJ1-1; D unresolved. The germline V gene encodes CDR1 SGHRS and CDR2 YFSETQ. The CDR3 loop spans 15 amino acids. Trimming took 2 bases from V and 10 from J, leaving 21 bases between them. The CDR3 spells CASSLGVWSRTGAFF. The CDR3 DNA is TGCGCCAGCAGCTTAGGCGTATGGAGCCGCACGGGAGCTTTCTTT.

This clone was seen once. The CDR3 loop reads CATSRGFISGGQANYGYTF. The CDR3 coding sequence is TGTGCCACCAGCAGAGGCTTCATATCAGGTGGTCAGGCGAACTATGGCTACACCTTC. The rearrangement joins TRBV15 to TRBJ1-2; D ambiguous. Looked up from germline, CDR1 is LNHNV and CDR2 is YYDKDF (reference sequence). This CDR3 is built from 19 residues. V shed 1 base and J shed 2 bases, with 23 bases lying between them.

CDR3 sequence (DNA): TGCGCCAGCACCGAACAGGGGGCCGGCACCGGGGAGCTGTTTTTT. Its translation: CASTEQGAGTGELFF. The rearrangement joins TRBV5-1 to TRBJ2-2; TRBD1 aligns across 9 bases. From germline, CDR1 is SGHRS and CDR2 YFSETQ. The CDR3 sequence is 15 residues long. The J segment lost 4 bases and the V segment lost 6 bases, leaving 7 bases of the junction unmatched.

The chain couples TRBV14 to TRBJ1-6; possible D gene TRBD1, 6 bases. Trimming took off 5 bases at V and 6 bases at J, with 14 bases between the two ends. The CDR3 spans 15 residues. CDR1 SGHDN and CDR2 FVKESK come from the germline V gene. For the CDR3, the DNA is TGTGCCAGCAGCGCACGGACAGTTCTTAATTCACCCCTCCACTTT. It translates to CASSARTVLNSPLHF.

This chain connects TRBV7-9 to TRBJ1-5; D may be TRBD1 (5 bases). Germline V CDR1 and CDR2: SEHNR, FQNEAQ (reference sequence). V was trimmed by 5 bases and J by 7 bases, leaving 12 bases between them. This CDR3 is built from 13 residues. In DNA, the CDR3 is TGTGCCAGCAGCCAACAGGACCGCCAGCCCCAGCATTTT. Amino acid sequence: CASSQQDRQPQHF.

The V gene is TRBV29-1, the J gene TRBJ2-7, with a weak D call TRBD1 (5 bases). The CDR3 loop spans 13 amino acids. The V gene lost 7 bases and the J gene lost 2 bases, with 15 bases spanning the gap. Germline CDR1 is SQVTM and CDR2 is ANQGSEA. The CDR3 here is CSAWGRETYEQYF. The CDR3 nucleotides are TGCAGCGCCTGGGGCCGCGAAACCTACGAGCAGTACTTC.

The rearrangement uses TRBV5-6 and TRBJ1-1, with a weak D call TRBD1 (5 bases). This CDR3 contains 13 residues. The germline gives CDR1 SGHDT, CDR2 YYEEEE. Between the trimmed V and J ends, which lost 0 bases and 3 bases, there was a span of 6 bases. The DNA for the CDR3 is TGTGCCAGCAGCTTGGCCAGGGACACTGAAGCTTTCTTT. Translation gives CASSLARDTEAFF.

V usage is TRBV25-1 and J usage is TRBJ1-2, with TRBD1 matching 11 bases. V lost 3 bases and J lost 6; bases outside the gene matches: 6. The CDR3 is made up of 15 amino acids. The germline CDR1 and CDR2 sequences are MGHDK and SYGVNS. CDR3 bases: TGTGCCAGCAGTGACTTGGACAGGGGGCGAGATGGCTACACCTTC. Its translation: CASSDLDRGRDGYTF.

The CDR3, as DNA: TGTGCCAGCAGCTTGAGGCGGGGGGGAGATAATGAGCAGTTCTTC. Residues: CASSLRRGGDNEQFF. The chain uses TRBV5-6 and TRBJ2-1; 9 bases agree with TRBD2. CDR1 and CDR2 (germline): SGHDT, YYEEEE. The CDR3 is 15 amino acids. The ends lost 1 base at V and 7 bases at J; junction bases unmatched: 6.

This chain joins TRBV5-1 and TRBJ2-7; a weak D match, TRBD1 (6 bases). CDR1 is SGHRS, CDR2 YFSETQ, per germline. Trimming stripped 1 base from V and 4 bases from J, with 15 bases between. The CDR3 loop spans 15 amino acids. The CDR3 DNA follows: TGCGCCAGCAGCTTGATGACCGGGCAGGGGTACGAGCAGTACTTC. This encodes CASSLMTGQGYEQYF.

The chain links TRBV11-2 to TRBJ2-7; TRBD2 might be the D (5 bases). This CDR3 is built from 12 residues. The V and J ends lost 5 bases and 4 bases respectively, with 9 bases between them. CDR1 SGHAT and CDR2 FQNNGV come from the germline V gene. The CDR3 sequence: CASSPSGYEQYF. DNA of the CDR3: TGTGCCAGCAGCCCGTCGGGATACGAGCAGTACTTC.

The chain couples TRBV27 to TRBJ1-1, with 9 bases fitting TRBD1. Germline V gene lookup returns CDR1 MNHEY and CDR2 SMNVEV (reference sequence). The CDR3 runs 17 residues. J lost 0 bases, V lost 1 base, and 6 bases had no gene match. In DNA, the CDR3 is TGTGCCAGCAGTTTATGGGGGACAGGGAACATGAACACTGAAGCTTTCTTT. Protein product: CASSLWGTGNMNTEAFF.

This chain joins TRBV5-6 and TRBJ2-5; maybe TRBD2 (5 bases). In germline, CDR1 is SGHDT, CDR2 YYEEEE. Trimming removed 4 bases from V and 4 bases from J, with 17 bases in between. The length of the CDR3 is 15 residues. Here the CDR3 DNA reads TGTGCCAGCAGCAACCGAGGGATCCGGGGAGAGACCCAGTACTTC. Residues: CASSNRGIRGETQYF. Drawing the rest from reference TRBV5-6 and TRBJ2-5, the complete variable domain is DAGVTQSPTHLIKTRGQQVTLRCSPKSGHDTVSWYQQALGQGPQFIFQYYEEEERQRGNFPDRFSGHQFPNYSSELNVNALLLGDSALYLCASSNRGIRGETQYFGPGTRLLVL.

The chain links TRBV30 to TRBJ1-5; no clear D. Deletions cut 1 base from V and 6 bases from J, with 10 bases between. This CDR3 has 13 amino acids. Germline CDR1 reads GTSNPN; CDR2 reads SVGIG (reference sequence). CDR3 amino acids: CAWSGGGAQPQHF. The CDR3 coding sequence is TGTGCCTGGAGTGGGGGAGGAGCTCAGCCCCAGCATTTT.

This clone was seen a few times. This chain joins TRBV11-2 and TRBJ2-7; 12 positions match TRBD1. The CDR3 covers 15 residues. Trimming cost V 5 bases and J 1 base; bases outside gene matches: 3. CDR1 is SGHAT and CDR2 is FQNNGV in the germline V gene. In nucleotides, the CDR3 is TGTGCCAGCAGCACGGGACAGGGGGCGTCCTACGAGCAGTACTTC. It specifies CASSTGQGASYEQYF.

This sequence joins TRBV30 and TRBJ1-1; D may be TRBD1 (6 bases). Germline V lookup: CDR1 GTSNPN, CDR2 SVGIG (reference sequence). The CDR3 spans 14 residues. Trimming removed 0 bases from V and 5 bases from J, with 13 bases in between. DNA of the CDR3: TGTGCCTGGAGTGTATGGGGGCCGGTAACTGAAGCTTTCTTT. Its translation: CAWSVWGPVTEAFF. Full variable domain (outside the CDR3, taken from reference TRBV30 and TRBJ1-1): SQTIHQWPATLVQPVGSPLSLECTVEGTSNPNLYWYRQAAGRGLQLLFYSVGIGQISSEVPQNLSASRPQDRQFILSSKKLLLSDSGFYLCAWSVWGPVTEAFFGQGTRLTVV.

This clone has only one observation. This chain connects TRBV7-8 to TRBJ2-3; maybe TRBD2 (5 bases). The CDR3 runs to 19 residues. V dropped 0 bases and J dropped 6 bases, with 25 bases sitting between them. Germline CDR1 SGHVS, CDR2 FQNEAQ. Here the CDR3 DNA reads TGTGCCAGCAGCTTAGCGCTTGGCCGGACCGAGGACTTTTGGGATACGCAGTATTTT. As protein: CASSLALGRTEDFWDTQYF.

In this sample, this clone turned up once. The CDR3 sequence: CASSQDVTGLNSPLHF. The CDR3, as DNA: TGCGCCAGCAGCCAAGATGTCACAGGCCTTAATTCACCCCTCCACTTT. The gene calls are TRBV4-1 and TRBJ1-6; TRBD1 is a possible D gene (5 bases). The CDR3 has 16 residues. Trimming pared 0 bases from V and 6 bases from J, leaving 12 bases between. Germline CDR1 MGHRA, CDR2 YSYEKL.

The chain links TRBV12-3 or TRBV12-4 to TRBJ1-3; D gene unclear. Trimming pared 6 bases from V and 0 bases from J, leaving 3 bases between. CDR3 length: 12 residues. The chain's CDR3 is CASRSSGNTIYF. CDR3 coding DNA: TGTGCCAGCAGGAGCTCTGGAAACACCATATATTTT.

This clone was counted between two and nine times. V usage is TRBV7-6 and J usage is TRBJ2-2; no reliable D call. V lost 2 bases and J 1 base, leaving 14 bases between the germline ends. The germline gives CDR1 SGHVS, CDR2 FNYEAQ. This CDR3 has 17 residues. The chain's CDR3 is CASSLMVSVENTGELFF. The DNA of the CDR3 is TGTGCCAGCAGCTTAATGGTATCGGTAGAGAACACCGGGGAGCTGTTTTTT. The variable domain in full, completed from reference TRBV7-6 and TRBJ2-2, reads GAGVSQSPRYKVTKRGQDVALRCDPISGHVSLYWYRQALGQGPEFLTYFNYEAQQDKSGLPNDRFSAERPEGSISTLTIQRTEQRDSAMYRCASSLMVSVENTGELFFGEGSRLTVL.

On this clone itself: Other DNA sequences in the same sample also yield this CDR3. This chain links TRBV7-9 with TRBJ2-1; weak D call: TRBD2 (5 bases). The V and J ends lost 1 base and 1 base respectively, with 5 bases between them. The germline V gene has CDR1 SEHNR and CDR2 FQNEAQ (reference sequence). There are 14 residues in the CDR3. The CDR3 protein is CASSLGGSYNEQFF. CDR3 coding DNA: TGTGCCAGCAGCTTAGGAGGGTCCTACAATGAGCAGTTCTTC. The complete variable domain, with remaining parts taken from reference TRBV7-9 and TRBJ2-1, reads DTGVSQNPRHKITKRGQNVTFRCDPISEHNRLYWYRQTLGQGPEFLTYFQNEAQLEKSRLLSDRFSAERPKGSFSTLEIQRTEQGDSAMYLCASSLGGSYNEQFFGPGTRLTVL.

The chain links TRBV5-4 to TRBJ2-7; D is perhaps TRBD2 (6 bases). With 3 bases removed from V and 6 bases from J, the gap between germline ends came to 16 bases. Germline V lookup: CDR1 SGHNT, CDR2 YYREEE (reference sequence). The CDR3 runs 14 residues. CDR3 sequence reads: CASSSSGERSEQYF. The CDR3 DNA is TGTGCCAGCAGCTCTTCGGGGGAGAGGTCCGAGCAGTACTTC.

CDR3 sequence: CASARTGVNTEAFF. The CDR3 region has the DNA TGTGCCAGCGCGAGAACAGGGGTGAACACTGAAGCTTTCTTT. This sequence joins TRBV6-5 and TRBJ1-1; 7 bases align to TRBD1. The CDR3 is 14 amino acids. CDR1 is MNHEY, CDR2 SVGAGI, per germline. V gave up 8 bases and J gave up 0 bases; unmatched junction bases: 6.

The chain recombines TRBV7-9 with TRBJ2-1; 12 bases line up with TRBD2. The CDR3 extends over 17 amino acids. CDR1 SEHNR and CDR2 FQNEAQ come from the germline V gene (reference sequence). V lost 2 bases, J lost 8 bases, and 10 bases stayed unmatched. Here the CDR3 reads CASSLTRASGGEDEQFF. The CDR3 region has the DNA TGTGCCAGCAGCTTAACGAGGGCTAGCGGGGGGGAGGATGAGCAGTTCTTC.

In DNA, the CDR3 is TGTGCCAGCAGTGAGGTAGCGGGTAGCTCCTACAATGAGCAGTTCTTC. This gives the protein CASSEVAGSSYNEQFF. V usage is TRBV6-4 and J usage is TRBJ2-1; 7 bases map to TRBD2. Germline V gene sequence: CDR1 MRHNA, CDR2 SNTAGT. With 3 bases clipped from V and 0 bases from J, the junction kept 5 bases outside the gene matches. The CDR3 sequence is 16 residues long.

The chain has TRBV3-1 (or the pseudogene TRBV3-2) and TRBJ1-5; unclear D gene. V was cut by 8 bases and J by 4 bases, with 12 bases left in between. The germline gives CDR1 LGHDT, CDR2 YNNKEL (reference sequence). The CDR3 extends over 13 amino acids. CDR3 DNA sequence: TGTGCCAGCGGCGCACAGAGTAATCAGCCCCAGCATTTT. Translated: CASGAQSNQPQHF.

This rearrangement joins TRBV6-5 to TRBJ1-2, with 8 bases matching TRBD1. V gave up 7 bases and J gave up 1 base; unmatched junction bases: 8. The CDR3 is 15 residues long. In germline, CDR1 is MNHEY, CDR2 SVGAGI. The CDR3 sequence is CASKDRGLINYGYTF. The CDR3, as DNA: TGTGCCAGCAAAGACAGGGGCTTGATTAACTATGGCTACACCTTC.

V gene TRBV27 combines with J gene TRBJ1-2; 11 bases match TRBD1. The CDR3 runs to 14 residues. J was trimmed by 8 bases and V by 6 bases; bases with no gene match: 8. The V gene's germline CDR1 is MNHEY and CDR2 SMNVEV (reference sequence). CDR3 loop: CASRRTGGINGYTF. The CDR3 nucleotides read TGTGCCAGCAGACGGACAGGGGGCATTAACGGCTACACCTTC.